Described below is a single T cell receptor beta chain sequence and its context. Its antigen is not identified. Profiled with immunoSEQ multiplex PCR; TCRdb holds only in-frame clones, not every one. The sample shows approximately 80,000 clones, 70% to 80% of them seen only once. The data stem from a study of radiotherapy plus CTLA-4 blockade in lung cancer. Germline loops: CDR1 SGHTA, CDR2 FQGNSA. This CDR3 comprises 13 residues. With 1 base removed from V and 6 bases from J, the gap between germline ends came to 8 bases. Whole-study findings and limits: It was early blood T cell clone dynamics, with interferon-beta, that reportedly best predicted response.

Sequenced here: peripheral blood, sampled from a patient treated with radiotherapy plus ipilimumab. The source is a human donor with non-small cell lung cancer whose response to radiotherapy plus ipilimumab could not be evaluated. The chain couples TRBV7-2 to TRBJ2-3; D possibly corresponds to TRBD2 (5 bases). The CDR3: CASSLVGSDTQYF. The CDR3 DNA reads as TGTGCCAGCAGCTTAGTTGGGAGCGATACGCAGTATTTT.